These 19 T cell receptor beta chains were sequenced from one sample in a study of cytomegalovirus exposure and HLA in healthy donors. The PCR had 60 Vbeta and 13 Jbeta primers. The method was immunoSEQ multiplex PCR; TCRdb's version includes in-frame clones alone and lacks a portion of them. The sample holds about 110,000 clones, 70% seen once. The sequencing sample was made of PBMCs. The receptors were sampled from a man in his forties or fifties in good health and CMV-seropositive.

The V call is TRBV5-1, the J call TRBJ2-1; D might be TRBD2 (6 bases). The CDR3 consists of 15 residues. CDR1 and CDR2 (germline): SGHRS, YFSETQ. Trimming pared 4 bases from V and 0 bases from J, leaving 11 bases between. CDR3 nucleotide sequence: TGCGCCAGCAGCGCGGGACTGAGCTCCTACAATGAGCAGTTCTTC. This translates into CASSAGLSSYNEQFF.

CDR3 nucleotide sequence: TGCGCCAGCAGCCCGCTAGCGGGAGGATACACAGATACGCAGTATTTT. It translates to CASSPLAGGYTDTQYF. The V gene is TRBV4-1, the J gene TRBJ2-3; 11 bases line up with TRBD2. The trim removed 4 bases at V and 2 bases at J, leaving 5 bases unmatched. Germline lookup yields CDR1 MGHRA and CDR2 YSYEKL. The CDR3 sequence is 16 residues long.

The chain uses TRBV6-5 and TRBJ2-1, with D perhaps matching TRBD2 (5 bases). CDR3 size: 15 residues. Germline loops: CDR1 MNHEY, CDR2 SVGAGI. V lost 5 bases to trimming and J lost 7 bases, with 18 bases between them. The CDR3 coding sequence is TGTGCCAGCAGTACCCCGAGGGAAGGGAAAAATGAGCAGTTCTTC. This sequence encodes CASSTPREGKNEQFF.

The rearrangement joins TRBV9 to TRBJ2-1; 12 positions agree with TRBD2. The germline V gene encodes CDR1 SGDLS and CDR2 YYNGEE. The length of the CDR3 is 15 residues. V lost 5 bases, J lost 4 bases, and 4 bases stayed unmatched. Written as DNA, the CDR3 is TGTGCCAGCAGTCTAGCGGGAGGGGAATACAATGAGCAGTTCTTC. It yields the protein CASSLAGGEYNEQFF. The full variable domain, its missing parts supplied by reference TRBV9 and TRBJ2-1, is DSGVTQTPKHLITATGQRVTLRCSPRSGDLSVYWYQQSLDQGLQFLIQYYNGEERAKGNILERFSAQQFPDLHSELNLSSLELGDSALYFCASSLAGGEYNEQFFGPGTRLTVL.

With regard to this clone: The sample holds other DNA sequences that translate to the same CDR3. The V call is TRBV10-2, the J call TRBJ2-5; perhaps TRBD1 as D (5 bases). CDR1 is WSHSY and CDR2 is SAAADI in the germline V gene. Trimming removed 0 bases at V and 4 bases at J, with 12 bases between. This CDR3 spans 15 amino acids. This CDR3 reads CASSESTRGRETQYF. The DNA for the CDR3 is TGCGCCAGCAGTGAGTCGACAAGGGGTAGAGAGACCCAGTACTTC.

The genes are TRBV19 and TRBJ1-4; D is ambiguous. The CDR3 runs 14 residues. In germline, CDR1 is LNHDA, CDR2 SQIVND (reference sequence). Between the trimmed V and J ends, which lost 3 bases and 0 bases, there was a span of 5 bases. The CDR3 sequence: CASSIQSTNEKLFF. The CDR3 nucleotides read TGTGCCAGTAGTATCCAGTCAACTAATGAAAAACTGTTTTTT.

CDR3: CASSSGQGLDEQYV. The CDR3 nucleotides are TGCGCCAGCAGCTCGGGACAGGGGCTCGACGAGCAGTACGTC. The chain uses TRBV5-1 and TRBJ2-7, with TRBD1 matching over 10 bases. V lost 3 bases to trimming and J lost 5 bases; unmatched junction nucleotides: 5. Germline CDR1 SGHRS, CDR2 YFSETQ. There are 14 residues in the CDR3.

The gene calls are TRBV7-2 and TRBJ2-7; 11 bases are a match to TRBD2. V was clipped by 2 bases and J by 3 bases; unmatched bases: 6. This CDR3 spans 16 amino acids. From germline, CDR1 is SGHTA and CDR2 FQGNSA. CDR3 region: CASSLLASGRIYEQYV. CDR3 sequence (DNA): TGTGCCAGCAGCTTATTGGCTAGCGGGAGGATCTACGAGCAGTACGTC.

This clone has just one count. The rearrangement joins TRBV7-9 to TRBJ2-5, with 13 bases that match TRBD2. After removal of 5 bases from V and 5 bases from J, the junction contained 5 bases not matched to a gene. CDR3 size: 15 residues. Germline CDR1 and CDR2: SEHNR and FQNEAQ (reference sequence). CDR3 region: CASSQWTSGSETQYF. The CDR3 DNA reads TGTGCCAGCAGCCAATGGACTAGCGGGAGTGAGACCCAGTACTTC.

V gene TRBV2 combines with J gene TRBJ2-1, with 9 bases fitting TRBD2. CDR1 and CDR2 from the germline V gene are SNHLY and FYNNEI. Losses at the gene ends were 5 bases for V and 8 bases for J; bases not matched to a gene: 13. There are 16 residues in the CDR3. CDR3 region: CASSLRGSGRIDEQFF. The CDR3 coding sequence is TGTGCCAGCAGTCTTCGGGGTAGCGGGAGAATTGATGAGCAGTTCTTC.

The gene calls are TRBV7-2 and TRBJ1-5; D possibly corresponds to TRBD1 (5 bases). This CDR3 comprises 15 residues. Between the trimmed V and J ends, which lost 1 base and 2 bases, there was a span of 9 bases. Germline V CDR1 and CDR2: SGHTA, FQGNSA. CDR3: CASSLDRTGNQPQHF. DNA for the CDR3: TGTGCCAGCAGCTTAGACAGGACGGGCAATCAGCCCCAGCATTTT.

V and J are TRBV5-4 and TRBJ2-7; TRBD1 might be the D (7 bases). Germline values: CDR1 SGHNT, CDR2 YYREEE (reference sequence). The length of the CDR3 is 15 residues. V lost 4 bases and J lost 5, with 19 bases in between. This chain's CDR3 is CASSRPGGGGDEQYF. Here the CDR3 DNA reads TGTGCCAGCAGCCGTCCCGGAGGGGGCGGCGACGAGCAGTACTTC.

V gene TRBV28 combines with J gene TRBJ2-4; a weak D match, TRBD2 (7 bases). From germline, CDR1 is MDHEN and CDR2 SYDVKM. V lost 8 bases to trimming and J lost 1 base, with 15 bases between them. The CDR3 contains 15 residues. Here the CDR3 reads CASQGRVGAKNIQYF. CDR3 DNA: TGTGCCAGCCAGGGGAGGGTAGGGGCCAAAAACATTCAGTACTTC. The full variable domain, completed using reference TRBV28 and TRBJ2-4, is DVKVTQSSRYLVKRTGEKVFLECVQDMDHENMFWYRQDPGLGLRLIYFSYDVKMKEKGDIPEGYSVSREKKERFSLILESASTNQTSMYLCASQGRVGAKNIQYFGAGTRLSVL.

The V call is TRBV29-1, the J call TRBJ2-3; TRBD1 agrees at 11 bases. CDR3 length equals 14 residues. Germline lookup yields CDR1 SQVTM and CDR2 ANQGSEA. Germline trimming cut 7 bases from V and 1 base from J; bases unmatched to any gene: 4. The CDR3 DNA reads TGCAGCGCGAAGGACAGGGGGCGCACAGATACGCAGTATTTT. Translation gives CSAKDRGRTDTQYF.

The chain employs TRBV30 and TRBJ2-1; D ambiguous. Trimming stripped 0 bases from V and 2 bases from J, with 11 bases between. From germline, CDR1 is GTSNPN and CDR2 SVGIG (reference sequence). The CDR3 runs to 15 residues. The CDR3 protein is CAWSVTAPTYNEQFF. CDR3 coding DNA: TGTGCCTGGAGTGTAACAGCTCCAACCTACAATGAGCAGTTCTTC.

This clone occurred once. The rearrangement joins TRBV11-2 to TRBJ2-7, with 7 bases identical to TRBD1. CDR3 size: 14 residues. In germline, CDR1 is SGHAT, CDR2 FQNNGV. The J segment lost 6 bases and the V segment lost 5 bases, leaving 10 bases of the junction unmatched. The CDR3 loop is CASSPRTGPFEQYF. The DNA for the CDR3 is TGTGCCAGCAGCCCCCGGACAGGACCCTTCGAGCAGTACTTC.

The chain joins TRBV27 to TRBJ2-7, with D tentatively TRBD1 (6 bases). The CDR3 sequence is 13 residues long. Germline V gene lookup returns CDR1 MNHEY and CDR2 SMNVEV (reference sequence). Deletions cut 2 bases from V and 1 base from J, with 6 bases between. The CDR3 DNA follows: TGTGCCAGCAGTTTAGGACAGTCCTACGAGCAGTACTTC. Translation gives CASSLGQSYEQYF.

The chain joins TRBV5-1 to TRBJ1-2, with 7 bases matching TRBD1. Germline V CDR1 and CDR2: SGHRS, YFSETQ. The length of the CDR3 is 14 residues. Trimming cost V 4 bases and J 4 bases; bases outside gene matches: 7. This chain's CDR3 is CASSANTGVYGYTF. The CDR3 DNA reads as TGCGCCAGCAGCGCCAACACAGGGGTCTATGGCTACACCTTC.

This clone was observed a few times. The chain recombines TRBV6-4 with TRBJ2-3; 9 bases map to TRBD2. The V and J ends lost 0 bases and 5 bases, in that order; junction bases with no gene match: 0. The CDR3 sequence is 14 residues long. The V gene's germline CDR1 is MRHNA and CDR2 SNTAGT. DNA of the CDR3: TGTGCCAGCAGTGACTCTAGCGGGAGAGATACGCAGTATTTT. The encoded protein is CASSDSSGRDTQYF.